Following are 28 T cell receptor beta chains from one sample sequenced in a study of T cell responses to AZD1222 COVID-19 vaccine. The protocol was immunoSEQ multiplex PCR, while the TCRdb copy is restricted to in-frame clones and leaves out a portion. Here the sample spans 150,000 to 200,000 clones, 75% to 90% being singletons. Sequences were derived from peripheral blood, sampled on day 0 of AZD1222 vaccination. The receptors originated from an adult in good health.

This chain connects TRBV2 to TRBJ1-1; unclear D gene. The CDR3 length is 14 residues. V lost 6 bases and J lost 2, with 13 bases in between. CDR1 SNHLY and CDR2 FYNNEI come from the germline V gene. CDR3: CASSRALSNTEAFF. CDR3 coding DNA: TGTGCCAGCAGCCGGGCCCTATCTAACACTGAAGCTTTCTTT.

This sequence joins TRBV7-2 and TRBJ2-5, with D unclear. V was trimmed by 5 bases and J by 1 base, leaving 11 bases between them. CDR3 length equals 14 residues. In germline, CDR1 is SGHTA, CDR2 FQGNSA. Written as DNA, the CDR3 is TGTGCCAGCAGCACTACGGGCGTCCAAGAGACCCAGTACTTC. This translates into CASSTTGVQETQYF.

The CDR3 sequence: CASRAGPGMAYEQYF. CDR3 sequence (DNA): TGTGCCAGCAGAGCCGGGCCGGGGATGGCCTACGAGCAGTACTTC. The chain links TRBV6-6 to TRBJ2-7; possible D gene TRBD2, 5 bases. V was clipped by 6 bases and J by 2 bases, with 17 bases between them. This CDR3 contains 15 residues. Germline V lookup: CDR1 MNHNY, CDR2 SVGAGI (reference sequence).

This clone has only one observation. The CDR3 is CAIRSGTSGGPNNEQFF. As DNA, the CDR3 is TGTGCCATCAGATCCGGGACTAGCGGGGGGCCCAACAATGAGCAGTTCTTC. The chain carries TRBV10-3 and TRBJ2-1; 15 nucleotides match TRBD2. J gave up 5 bases and V 6 bases, and 8 bases lay outside the gene matches. The CDR3 totals 17 residues. The V gene's germline CDR1 is ENHRY and CDR2 SYGVKD.

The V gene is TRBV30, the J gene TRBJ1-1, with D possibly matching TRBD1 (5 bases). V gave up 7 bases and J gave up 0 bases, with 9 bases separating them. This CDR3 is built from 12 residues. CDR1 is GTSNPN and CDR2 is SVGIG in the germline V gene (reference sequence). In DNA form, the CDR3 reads TGTGCCTTACAGGTTGTGAACACTGAAGCTTTCTTT. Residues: CALQVVNTEAFF.

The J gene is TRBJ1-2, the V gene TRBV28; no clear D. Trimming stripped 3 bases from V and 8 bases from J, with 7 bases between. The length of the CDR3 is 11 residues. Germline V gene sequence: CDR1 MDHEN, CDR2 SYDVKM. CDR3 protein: CASSFLWGYTF. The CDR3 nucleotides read TGTGCCAGCAGTTTTCTTTGGGGCTACACCTTC.

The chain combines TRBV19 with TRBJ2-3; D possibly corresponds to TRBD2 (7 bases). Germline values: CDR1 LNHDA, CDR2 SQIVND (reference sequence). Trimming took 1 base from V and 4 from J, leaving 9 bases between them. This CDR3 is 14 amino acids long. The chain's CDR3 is CASSIGGGADTQYF. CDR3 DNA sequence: TGTGCCAGTAGTATAGGGGGGGGCGCAGATACGCAGTATTTT.

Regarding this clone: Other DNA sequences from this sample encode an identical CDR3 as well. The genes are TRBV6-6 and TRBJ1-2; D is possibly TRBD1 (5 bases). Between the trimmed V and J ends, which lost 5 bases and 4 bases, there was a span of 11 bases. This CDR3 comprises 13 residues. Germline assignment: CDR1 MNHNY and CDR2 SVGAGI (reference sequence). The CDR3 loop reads CASSPDSIYGYTF. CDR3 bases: TGTGCCAGCAGTCCCGACAGCATCTATGGCTACACCTTC.

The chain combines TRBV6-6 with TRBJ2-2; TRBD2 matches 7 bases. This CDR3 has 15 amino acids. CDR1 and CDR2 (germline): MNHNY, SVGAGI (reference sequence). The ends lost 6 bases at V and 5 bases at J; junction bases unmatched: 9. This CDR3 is CASRGGLTVTGELFF. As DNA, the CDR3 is TGTGCCAGCAGGGGGGGACTAACCGTTACCGGGGAGCTGTTTTTT.

CDR3 in amino acids: CASSQNLNEKLFF. CDR3 sequence (DNA): TGTGCCAGTAGCCAGAACCTTAATGAAAAACTGTTTTTT. The chain couples TRBV19 to TRBJ1-4, with unresolved D. Germline lookup yields CDR1 LNHDA and CDR2 SQIVND (reference sequence). The V gene lost 6 bases and the J gene lost 4 bases, with 9 bases spanning the gap. The CDR3 is made up of 13 amino acids.

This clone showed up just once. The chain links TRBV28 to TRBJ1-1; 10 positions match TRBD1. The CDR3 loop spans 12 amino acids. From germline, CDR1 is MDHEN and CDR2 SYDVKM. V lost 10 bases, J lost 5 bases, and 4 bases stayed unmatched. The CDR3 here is CATRTGGTEAFF. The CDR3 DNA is TGTGCCACCCGGACAGGGGGGACTGAAGCTTTCTTT.

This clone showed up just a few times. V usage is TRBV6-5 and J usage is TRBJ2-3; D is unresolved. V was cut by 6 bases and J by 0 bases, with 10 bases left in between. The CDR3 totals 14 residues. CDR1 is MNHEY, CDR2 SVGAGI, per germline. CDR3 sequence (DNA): TGTGCCAGCAGATTTCGTTCTAGCACAGATACGCAGTATTTT. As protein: CASRFRSSTDTQYF.

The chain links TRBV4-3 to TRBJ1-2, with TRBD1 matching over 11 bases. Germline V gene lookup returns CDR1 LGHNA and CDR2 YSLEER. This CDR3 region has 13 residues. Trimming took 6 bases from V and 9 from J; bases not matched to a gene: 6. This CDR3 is CASRGQGDGSYTF. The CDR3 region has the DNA TGCGCCAGCAGGGGACAGGGGGACGGGAGCTACACCTTC.

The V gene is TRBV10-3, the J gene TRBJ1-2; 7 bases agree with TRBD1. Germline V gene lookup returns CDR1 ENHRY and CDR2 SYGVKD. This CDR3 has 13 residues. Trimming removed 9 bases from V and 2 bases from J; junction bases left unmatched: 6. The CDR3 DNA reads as TGTGCCATTGGGGGACAGAGCAACTATGGCTACACCTTC. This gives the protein CAIGGQSNYGYTF.

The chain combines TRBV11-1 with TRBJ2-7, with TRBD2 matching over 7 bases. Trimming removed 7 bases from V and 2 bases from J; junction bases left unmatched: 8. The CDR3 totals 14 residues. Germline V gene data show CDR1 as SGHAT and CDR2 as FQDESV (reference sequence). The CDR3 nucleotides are TGTGCCAGCACCTCCAGTAGCGGGCCCTACGAGCAGTACTTC. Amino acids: CASTSSSGPYEQYF.

CDR3 in amino acids: CASSSGVLNYGYTF. The CDR3 coding sequence is TGTGCCAGCAGCTCAGGGGTCCTTAACTATGGCTACACCTTC. The V and J genes are TRBV28 and TRBJ1-2; possibly TRBD1 for D (6 bases). Germline V gives CDR1 MDHEN, CDR2 SYDVKM. Trimming removed 6 bases at V and 1 base at J, with 12 bases between. This CDR3 is built from 14 residues.

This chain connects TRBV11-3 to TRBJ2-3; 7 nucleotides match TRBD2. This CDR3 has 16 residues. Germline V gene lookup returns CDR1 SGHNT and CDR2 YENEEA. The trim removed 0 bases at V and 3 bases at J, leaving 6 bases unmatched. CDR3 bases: TGTGCCAGCAGCTTAGACGGAGCGGGACGGACAGATACGCAGTATTTT. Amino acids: CASSLDGAGRTDTQYF.

The CDR3 DNA reads as TGTGCCAGCAGCGAACTAGCGGCCAATGAAAAACTGTTTTTT. Residues: CASSELAANEKLFF. The V and J genes are TRBV13 and TRBJ1-4; D call uncertain. The germline V gene has CDR1 PRHDT and CDR2 FYEKMQ (reference sequence). V was pared by 5 bases and J by 5 bases, with 12 bases between. The CDR3 has 14 amino acids.

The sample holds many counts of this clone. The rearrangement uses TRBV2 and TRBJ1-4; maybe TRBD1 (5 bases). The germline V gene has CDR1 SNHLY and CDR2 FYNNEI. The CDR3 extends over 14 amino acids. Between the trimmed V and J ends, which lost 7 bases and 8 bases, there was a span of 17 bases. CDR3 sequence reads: CASNTGTQGEKLFF. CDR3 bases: TGTGCCAGCAACACCGGGACTCAAGGGGAAAAACTGTTTTTT.

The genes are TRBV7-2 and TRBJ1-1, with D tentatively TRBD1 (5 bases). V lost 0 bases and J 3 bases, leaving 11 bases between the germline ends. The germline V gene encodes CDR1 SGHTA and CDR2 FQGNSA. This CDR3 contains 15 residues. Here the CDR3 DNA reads TGTGCCAGCAGCTTAGCGGGGGGTCGGGACACTGAAGCTTTCTTT. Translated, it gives CASSLAGGRDTEAFF.

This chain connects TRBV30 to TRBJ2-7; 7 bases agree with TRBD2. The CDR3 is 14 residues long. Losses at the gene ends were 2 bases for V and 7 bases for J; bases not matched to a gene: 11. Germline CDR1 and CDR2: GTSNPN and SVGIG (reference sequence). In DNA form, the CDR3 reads TGTGCCTGGAGTTACGGACTAGGGGATCAGGAGCAGTACTTC. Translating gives CAWSYGLGDQEQYF.

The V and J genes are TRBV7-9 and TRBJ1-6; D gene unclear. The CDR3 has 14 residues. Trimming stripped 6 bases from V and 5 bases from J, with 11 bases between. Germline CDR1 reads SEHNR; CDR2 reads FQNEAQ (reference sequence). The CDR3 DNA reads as TGTGCCAGCAGACCGACTGGTGATAATTCACCCCTCCACTTT. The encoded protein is CASRPTGDNSPLHF. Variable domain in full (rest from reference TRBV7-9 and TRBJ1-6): DTGVSQNPRHKITKRGQNVTFRCDPISEHNRLYWYRQTLGQGPEFLTYFQNEAQLEKSRLLSDRFSAERPKGSFSTLEIQRTEQGDSAMYLCASRPTGDNSPLHFGNGTRLTVT.

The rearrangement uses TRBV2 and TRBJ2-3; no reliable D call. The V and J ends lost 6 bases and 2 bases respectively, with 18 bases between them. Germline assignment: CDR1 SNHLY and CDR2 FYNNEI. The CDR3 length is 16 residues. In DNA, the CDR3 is TGTGCCAGCAGCCCCCCCGGAATTTCTTTCACAGATACGCAGTATTTT. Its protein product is CASSPPGISFTDTQYF.

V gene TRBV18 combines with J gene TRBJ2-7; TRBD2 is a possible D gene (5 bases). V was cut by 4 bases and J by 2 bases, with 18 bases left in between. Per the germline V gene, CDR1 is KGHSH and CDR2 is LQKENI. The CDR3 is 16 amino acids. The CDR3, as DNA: TGTGCCAGCTCACTTACGGGGTGGGCTGGAACCTACGAGCAGTACTTC. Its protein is CASSLTGWAGTYEQYF.

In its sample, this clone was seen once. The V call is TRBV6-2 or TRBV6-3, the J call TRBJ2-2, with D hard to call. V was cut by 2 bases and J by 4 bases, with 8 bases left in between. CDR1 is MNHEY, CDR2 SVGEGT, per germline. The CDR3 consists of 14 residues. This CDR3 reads CASSYELVTGELFF. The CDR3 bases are TGTGCCAGCAGTTACGAACTCGTCACCGGGGAGCTGTTTTTT.

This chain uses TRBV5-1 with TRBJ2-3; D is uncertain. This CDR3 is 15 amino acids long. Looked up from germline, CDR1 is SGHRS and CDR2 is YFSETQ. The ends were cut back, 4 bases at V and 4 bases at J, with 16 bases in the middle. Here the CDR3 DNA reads TGCGCCAGCAGCCCCCGGGCCGATCTTGCAGATACGCAGTATTTT. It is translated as CASSPRADLADTQYF. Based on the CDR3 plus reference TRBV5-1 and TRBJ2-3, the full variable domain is KAGVTQTPRYLIKTRGQQVTLSCSPISGHRSVSWYQQTPGQGLQFLFEYFSETQRNKGNFPGRFSGRQFSNSRSEMNVSTLELGDSALYLCASSPRADLADTQYFGPGTRLTVL.

In DNA, the CDR3 is TGCGCCAGCAGTAAGTTAACCGGGACAGTTGAGAATGAGCAGTTCTTC. It translates to CASSKLTGTVENEQFF. The J gene is TRBJ2-1, the V gene TRBV5-1, with 7 nucleotides matching TRBD1. Germline CDR1 reads SGHRS; CDR2 reads YFSETQ. The CDR3 extends over 16 amino acids. Trimming took 5 bases from V and 7 from J; bases not matched to a gene: 15.

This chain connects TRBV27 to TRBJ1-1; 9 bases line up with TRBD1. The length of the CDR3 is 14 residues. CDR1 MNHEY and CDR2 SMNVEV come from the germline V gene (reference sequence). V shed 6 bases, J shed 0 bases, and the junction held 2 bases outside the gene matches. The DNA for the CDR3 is TGTGCCAGCAGAACAGGGGGCTTGAACACTGAAGCTTTCTTT. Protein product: CASRTGGLNTEAFF.